This T cell receptor (beta chain) originates from a study of OX40 agonist ivuxolimab in advanced cancers. At the level of the study: Clinicians treated patients with ivuxolimab, an agonistic anti-OX40 (CD134) antibody. Three patients, one with hepatocellular carcinoma and two with cutaneous melanoma, achieved partial responses.

Notes on this clone: Its antigen is undetermined.

Study outcomes and limitations: CD4+ and CD8+ blood T cells expanded clonally by week 6 at 0.1 to 3.0 mg/kg. Expanded peripheral T cell antigen specificity was not determined.

This CDR3 has 16 residues. Trimming took 5 bases from V and 6 from J; bases not matched to a gene: 10. Per the germline V gene, CDR1 is MDHEN and CDR2 is SYDVKM. Here immunoSEQ multiplex PCR was the method, and the copy in TCRdb shows in-frame clones only, minus some. The sample lists tens of thousands of clones, more than 90% occurring once. The material sequenced was CD4+ or CD8+ T cells sorted from blood, taken in a trial of the OX40 agonist ivuxolimab. The receptor was isolated from an adult with an advanced solid tumor such as melanoma, head and neck, liver or kidney cancer. The gene calls are TRBV28 and TRBJ1-2; TRBD1 matches 12 bases. In DNA, the CDR3 is TGTGCCAGCAGTGACCGGACGGGACAGGGGGCAGATGGCTACACCTTC. Translated, it gives CASSDRTGQGADGYTF.